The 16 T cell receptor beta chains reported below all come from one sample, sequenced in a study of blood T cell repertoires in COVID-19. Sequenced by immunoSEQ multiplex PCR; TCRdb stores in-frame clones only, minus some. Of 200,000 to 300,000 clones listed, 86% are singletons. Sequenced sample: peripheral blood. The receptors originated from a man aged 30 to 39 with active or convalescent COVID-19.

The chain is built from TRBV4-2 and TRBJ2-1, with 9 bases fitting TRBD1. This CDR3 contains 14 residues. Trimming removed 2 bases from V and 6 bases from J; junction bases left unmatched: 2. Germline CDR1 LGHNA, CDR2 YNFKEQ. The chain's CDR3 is CASSQTTGGNEQFF. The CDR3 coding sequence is TGTGCCAGCAGCCAAACGACAGGGGGCAATGAGCAGTTCTTC.

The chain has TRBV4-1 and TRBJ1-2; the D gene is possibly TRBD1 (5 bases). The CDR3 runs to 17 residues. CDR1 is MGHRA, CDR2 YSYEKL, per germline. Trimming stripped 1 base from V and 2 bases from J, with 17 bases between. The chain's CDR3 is CASSQANRPGGNYGYTF. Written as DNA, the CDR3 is TGCGCCAGCAGCCAAGCTAATCGACCGGGGGGGAACTATGGCTACACCTTC.

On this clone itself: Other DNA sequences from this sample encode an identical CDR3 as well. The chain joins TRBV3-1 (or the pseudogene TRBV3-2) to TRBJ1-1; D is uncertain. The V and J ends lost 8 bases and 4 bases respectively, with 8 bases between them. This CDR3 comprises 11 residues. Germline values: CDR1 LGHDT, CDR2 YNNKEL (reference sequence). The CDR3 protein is CASRGGTEAFF. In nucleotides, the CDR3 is TGTGCCAGCCGGGGAGGCACTGAAGCTTTCTTT.

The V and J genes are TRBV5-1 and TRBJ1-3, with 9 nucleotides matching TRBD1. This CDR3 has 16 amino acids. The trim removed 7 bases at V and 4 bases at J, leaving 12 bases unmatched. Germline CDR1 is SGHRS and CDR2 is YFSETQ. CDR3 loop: CASADGTGTLGNTIYF. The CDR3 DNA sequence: TGCGCCAGCGCTGACGGGACAGGGACGCTCGGAAACACCATATATTTT.

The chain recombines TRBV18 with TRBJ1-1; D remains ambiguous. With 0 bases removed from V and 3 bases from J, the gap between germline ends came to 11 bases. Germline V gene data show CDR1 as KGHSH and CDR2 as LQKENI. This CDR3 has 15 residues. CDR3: CASSPPSNRDTEAFF. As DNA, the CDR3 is TGTGCCAGCTCACCACCGAGTAATAGAGACACTGAAGCTTTCTTT.

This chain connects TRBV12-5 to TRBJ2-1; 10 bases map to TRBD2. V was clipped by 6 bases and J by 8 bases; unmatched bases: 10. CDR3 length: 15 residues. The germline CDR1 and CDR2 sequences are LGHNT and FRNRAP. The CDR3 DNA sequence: TGTGCTAGTGGGGACACTAGCGGGGTACTCGATGAGCAGTTCTTC. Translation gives CASGDTSGVLDEQFF.

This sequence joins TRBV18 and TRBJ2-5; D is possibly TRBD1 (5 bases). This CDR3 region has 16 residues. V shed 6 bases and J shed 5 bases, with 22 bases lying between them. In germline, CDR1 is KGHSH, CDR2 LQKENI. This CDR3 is CASSDSPLPPGETQYF. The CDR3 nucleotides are TGTGCCAGCTCCGACAGCCCCCTACCGCCCGGGGAGACCCAGTACTTC.

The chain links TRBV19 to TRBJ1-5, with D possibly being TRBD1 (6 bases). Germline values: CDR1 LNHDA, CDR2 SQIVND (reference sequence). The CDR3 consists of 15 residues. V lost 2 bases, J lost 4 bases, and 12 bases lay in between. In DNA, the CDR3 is TGTGCCAGTAGTATATTGGAGGGGGGGAATCAGCCCCAGCATTTT. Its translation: CASSILEGGNQPQHF.

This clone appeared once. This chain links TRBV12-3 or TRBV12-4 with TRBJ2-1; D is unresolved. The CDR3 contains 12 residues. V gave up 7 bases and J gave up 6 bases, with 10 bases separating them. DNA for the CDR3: TGTGCCAGCACCAACCGAGTCAATGAGCAGTTCTTC. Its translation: CASTNRVNEQFF.

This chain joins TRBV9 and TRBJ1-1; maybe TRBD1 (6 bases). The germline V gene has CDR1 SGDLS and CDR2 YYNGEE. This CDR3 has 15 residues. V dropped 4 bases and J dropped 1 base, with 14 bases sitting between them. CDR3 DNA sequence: TGTGCCAGCAGCCCGAGACAGGTCGGGAACACTGAAGCTTTCTTT. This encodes CASSPRQVGNTEAFF.

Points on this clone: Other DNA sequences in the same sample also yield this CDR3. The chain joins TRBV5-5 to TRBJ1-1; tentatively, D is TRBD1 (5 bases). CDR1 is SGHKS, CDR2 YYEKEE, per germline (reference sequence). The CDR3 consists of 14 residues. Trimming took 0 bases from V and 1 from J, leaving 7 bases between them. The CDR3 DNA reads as TGTGCCAGCAGCTTGGCCGGGGGGAACACTGAAGCTTTCTTT. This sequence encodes CASSLAGGNTEAFF.

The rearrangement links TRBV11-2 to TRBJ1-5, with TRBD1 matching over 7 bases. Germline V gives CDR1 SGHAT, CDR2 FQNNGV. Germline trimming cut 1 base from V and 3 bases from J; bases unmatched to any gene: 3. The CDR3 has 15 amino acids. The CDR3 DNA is TGTGCCAGCAGCTTAGTAACAGGGGTCAATCAGCCCCAGCATTTT. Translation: CASSLVTGVNQPQHF.

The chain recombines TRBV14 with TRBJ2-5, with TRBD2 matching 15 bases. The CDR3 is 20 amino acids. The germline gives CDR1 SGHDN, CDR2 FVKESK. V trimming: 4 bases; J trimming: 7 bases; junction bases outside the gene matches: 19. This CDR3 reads CASSPPRGLAGGPMVVTQYF. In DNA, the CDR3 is TGTGCCAGCAGCCCCCCTCGAGGACTAGCGGGGGGGCCCATGGTTGTGACCCAGTACTTC.

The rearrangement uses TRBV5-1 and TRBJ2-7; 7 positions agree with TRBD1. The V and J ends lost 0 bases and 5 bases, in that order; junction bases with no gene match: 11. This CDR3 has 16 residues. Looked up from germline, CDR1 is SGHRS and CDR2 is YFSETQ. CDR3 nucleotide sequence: TGCGCCAGCAGCTTGGATGCCGGGACAGTTGGAAACGAGCAGTACTTC. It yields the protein CASSLDAGTVGNEQYF. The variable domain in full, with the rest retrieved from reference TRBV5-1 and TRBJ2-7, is KAGVTQTPRYLIKTRGQQVTLSCSPISGHRSVSWYQQTPGQGLQFLFEYFSETQRNKGNFPGRFSGRQFSNSRSEMNVSTLELGDSALYLCASSLDAGTVGNEQYFGPGTRLTVT.

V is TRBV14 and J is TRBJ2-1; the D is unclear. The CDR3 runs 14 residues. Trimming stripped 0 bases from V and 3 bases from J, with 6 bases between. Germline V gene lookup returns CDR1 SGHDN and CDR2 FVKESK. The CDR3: CASSQEFFYNEQFF. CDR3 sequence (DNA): TGTGCCAGCAGCCAAGAATTCTTCTACAATGAGCAGTTCTTC.

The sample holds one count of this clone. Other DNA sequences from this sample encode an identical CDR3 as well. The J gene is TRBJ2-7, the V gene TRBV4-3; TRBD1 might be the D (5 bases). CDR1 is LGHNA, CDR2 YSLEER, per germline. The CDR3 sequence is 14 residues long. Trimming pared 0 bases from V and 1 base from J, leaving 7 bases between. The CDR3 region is CASSQDPGSYEQYF. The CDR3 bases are TGCGCCAGCAGCCAAGATCCAGGGTCCTACGAGCAGTACTTC.